This TCR beta chain is drawn from a study of blood T cell repertoires in COVID-19 (dated by TCRdb to 2020 to 2022). As for the study more broadly: Samples covering the acute and convalescent phases of COVID-19 were provided by collaborators in the United States, Italy and Spain. Where available, HLA class I and class II types were obtained from metadata supplied by the sample provider rather than from assay-based typing. Samples came from the ongoing ImmuneRACE study (first 160 participants) plus 1,254 subjects from 6 global collaborators. The dataset comprised deeply sampled blood TCRbeta repertoires from subjects exposed to, actively infected with, or recovered from COVID-19. Nearly every sample came with metadata listing a de-identified subject ID, COVID-19 status, age in years and sex. The prospective study material was composed of cDNA or gDNA derived from T cells, B-cell-depleted T cells, or PBMCs. The repertoires were released in a freely available public database intended as a resource for research on the immune response to SARS-CoV-2. General study outcomes and caveats: The amount of clinical and demographic metadata varied by source and participant and was provided uncurated.

Turning to this clone: No cognate antigen has been identified for it. Base qualities are missing; no much larger clone stands one base away.

Trimming at the junction amounts to 7 bases on V and 3 bases on J, and the germline ends lie 9 bases apart. CDR1 and CDR2, per the germline V gene, are WSHSY and SAAADI. The CDR3 runs 13 amino acids, cysteine and phenylalanine included. The retained sequence is limited to the CDR3, 39 bases, with the frame set at the first base. The collaborating institutions used their own protocols to collect whole blood in K2EDTA tubes. Collaborator samples were shipped for TCRbeta analysis as frozen whole blood, isolated PBMCs, or DNA extracted from either sample type. TCRbeta CDR3 regions were amplified from genomic DNA using the immunoSEQ Assay, a bias-controlled multiplex PCR. On the study's bioinformatics: Nucleated cell counts per sample were estimated from amplification of reference gene primers within the assay. Sequence reads were collapsed and filtered to measure the absolute abundance of every unique TCRbeta CDR3 rearrangement. For each sample, productive Simpson clonality was calculated as the square root of Simpson's diversity index across productive rearrangements. TCRdb obtained this table from immuneACCESS and retained in-frame rearrangements with V and J assigned. These tables miss some clones; where compared with another copy, unresolved V genes account for less than half of the shortfall, and the remainder is unexplained. Clone size and V and J calls were adopted from that table, with D and trimming inferred from the DNA. Counted in this sample were 110,000 or so clones; 60% to 85% of them appeared once. The top ten clonotypes cover 6.2% of the sample.

The receptor's source is a man between 65 and 85 years old with acute or convalescent COVID-19. Recombination linked TRBV10-2 to TRBJ2-2; TRBD1 is a possible D gene, resting on 5 matching bases. Sequencing used peripheral blood. For the CDR3, the sequence is CASTTGYTGELFF. The DNA sequence is TGCGCCAGCACCACAGGATACACCGGGGAGCTGTTTTTT.